Given below is one T cell receptor beta chain in context. The sample is drawn from a study of blood T cell repertoires in COVID-19. Method: immunoSEQ multiplex PCR; TCRdb's copy keeps in-frame clones and lacks some. The table lists roughly 50,000 clones, about nine tenths of them singletons, with approximately 29% in the top ten. The CDR3 totals 12 residues. Germline CDR1 and CDR2: MDHEN and SYDVKM. The J segment lost 8 bases and the V segment lost 5 bases, leaving 2 bases of the junction unmatched. The gene calls are TRBV28 and TRBJ1-2; 10 nucleotides align to TRBD1. The sequenced sample consisted of peripheral blood. This sequence originates from a human donor in a cohort sampled during active COVID-19. CDR3 sequence: CASSRQGAGYTF. The CDR3 DNA sequence: TGTGCCAGCAGTCGACAGGGGGCAGGCTACACCTTC.